Presented here are 31 T cell receptor beta chains from one specimen sequenced in a study of blood T cells in healthy people across ages. The second PCR ran about 7 to 12 cycles with a sample-barcoded 5' primer and J-beta primers. MiXCR was run by TCRdb on the 5' RACE reads, yielding one entry per CDR3 protein. The sample includes 800,000 or so distinct CDR3 sequences, 62% of them seen just once. Specimen: blood. These receptors originate from a man aged 30 to 39 in good health.

The gene calls are TRBV20-1 and TRBJ1-2; 7 bases are a match to TRBD1. This CDR3 spans 14 amino acids. Germline CDR1 DFQATT, CDR2 SNEGSKA (reference sequence). The J segment lost 2 bases and the V segment lost 4 bases, leaving 7 bases of the junction unmatched. The CDR3 nucleotides read TGCAGTGCTAATTATAGGGGGCTGAACTATGGCTACACCTTC. As protein: CSANYRGLNYGYTF.

A note on this clonotype: The junction differs from germline at one of its ends, possibly a read error. The chain uses TRBV27 and TRBJ2-2; D may be TRBD1 (6 bases). Germline V gene data show CDR1 as MNHEY and CDR2 as SMNVEV (reference sequence). This CDR3 is built from 14 residues. The DNA for the CDR3 is TGCGCCAGCAGAACGACAGGGAACACCGGGGAGCTGTTTTTT. Translating it yields CASRTTGNTGELFF.

CDR3 region: CASSVGGPYYEQYF. CDR3 DNA: TGTGCCAGCAGCGTAGGCGGACCCTACTACGAGCAGTACTTC. The J gene is TRBJ2-7, the V gene TRBV9; D unresolved. Trimming took 0 bases from V and 3 from J, leaving 10 bases between them. The CDR3 has 14 amino acids. Germline loops: CDR1 SGDLS, CDR2 YYNGEE.

The V call is TRBV7-3, the J call TRBJ1-6; D remains unclear. Germline loops: CDR1 SGHTA, CDR2 FQGTGA. V was trimmed by 5 bases and J by 15 bases, leaving 14 bases between them. The CDR3 has 12 amino acids. CDR3 sequence (DNA): TGTGCCAGCAGCAGCGGTCGCGGGAACCTCCACTTT. Amino acid sequence: CASSSGRGNLHF.

The V gene is TRBV7-9, the J gene TRBJ2-4; TRBD1 matches 7 bases. The closer fit of TRBJ2-7 to the DNA end suggests the J call may be wrong. The CDR3 is made up of 14 amino acids. Per germline, CDR1 SEHNR and CDR2 FQNEAQ (reference sequence). The CDR3 loop is CASSLRDSAYEQYF. The CDR3 coding sequence is TGTGCCAGCAGCTTACGGGACAGTGCCTACGAGCAGTACTTC.

The chain is built from TRBV6-2 or TRBV6-3 and TRBJ2-1; tentatively, D is TRBD1 (6 bases). Germline lookup yields CDR1 MNHEY and CDR2 SVGEGT. Trimming removed 6 bases at V and 2 bases at J, with 14 bases between. The CDR3 is 15 residues long. Here the CDR3 reads CASRNTGNPYNEQFF. The DNA for the CDR3 is TGTGCCAGCAGAAACACAGGGAACCCCTACAATGAGCAGTTCTTC.

The rearrangement links TRBV20-1 to TRBJ2-7; 8 bases are shared with TRBD2. The J call is doubtful: the DNA matches TRBJ2-5 better. Per germline, CDR1 DFQATT and CDR2 SNEGSKA (reference sequence). The CDR3 length is 14 residues. In nucleotides, the CDR3 is TGCAGTGCTAGAGATGCGGGGGGCGGGGAGACCCAGTACTTC. Protein product: CSARDAGGGETQYF.

This chain uses TRBV7-9 with TRBJ2-1; no firm D call. CDR1 is SEHNR, CDR2 FQNEAQ, per germline (reference sequence). This CDR3 is built from 16 residues. Trimming stripped 8 bases from V and 4 bases from J, with 21 bases between. The CDR3 loop is CASAIETEAIYNEQFF. DNA of the CDR3: TGTGCCAGCGCCATAGAGACGGAAGCAATTTACAATGAGCAGTTCTTC.

The genes are TRBV29-1 and TRBJ2-5; D ambiguous. Trimming cost V 6 bases and J 2 bases, with 13 bases left between them. Germline V gene lookup returns CDR1 SQVTM and CDR2 ANQGSEA. CDR3 length equals 13 residues. The CDR3 here is CSVPSVTQETQYF. In DNA form, the CDR3 reads TGCAGCGTCCCCTCGGTGACTCAAGAGACCCAGTACTTC.

This clonotype has just a few counts. V and J are TRBV6-2 or TRBV6-3 and TRBJ2-5, with 7 bases matching TRBD1. J gave up 5 bases and V 6 bases, and 9 bases lay outside the gene matches. The V gene's germline CDR1 is MNHEY and CDR2 SVGEGT. The CDR3 consists of 14 residues. The CDR3 is CASRTTGRRETQYF. Written as DNA, the CDR3 is TGTGCCAGCAGAACGACAGGGCGTCGTGAGACCCAGTACTTC.

J is TRBJ2-1 and V is TRBV4-3; TRBD2 matches at 8 bases. Trimming took 1 base from V and 5 from J; bases not matched to a gene: 10. There are 17 residues in the CDR3. Germline V CDR1 and CDR2: LGHNA, YSLEER. The CDR3 reads CASSQGARGGSNNEQFF. The CDR3 DNA follows: TGCGCCAGCAGCCAAGGGGCTCGCGGGGGGTCAAACAATGAGCAGTTCTTC.

The chain uses TRBV6-2 or TRBV6-3 and TRBJ2-7; D unclear. V was cut by 2 bases and J by 2 bases, with 7 bases left in between. This CDR3 has 13 amino acids. In germline, CDR1 is MNHEY, CDR2 SVGEGT. CDR3 in DNA: TGTGCCAGCAGTTACCCTCCAACCTACGAGCAGTACTTC. Its protein product is CASSYPPTYEQYF.

The chain employs TRBV7-2 and TRBJ2-5, with 8 bases aligning to TRBD2. CDR1 and CDR2 (germline): SGHTA, FQGNSA. The CDR3 is 19 amino acids. Losses at the gene ends were 1 base for V and 11 bases for J; bases not matched to a gene: 24. The DNA of the CDR3 is TGTGCCAGCAGCTTAGGGTACTCGTCCCTCCATGGACTAGCCCATGAGCAGTACTTC. This codes for CASSLGYSSLHGLAHEQYF.

This clonotype showed up just a few times. The chain links TRBV12-3 or TRBV12-4 to TRBJ1-2, with D possibly TRBD1 on 5 matching bases. The length of the CDR3 is 13 residues. Trimming stripped 3 bases from V and 3 bases from J, with 8 bases between. CDR3 DNA: TGTGCCAGCAGTTTGTCAGGGTACTATGGCTACACCTTC. Translated, it gives CASSLSGYYGYTF.

This clonotype came up a few times. The V gene is TRBV13, the J gene TRBJ2-7, with D possibly being TRBD1 or TRBD2 (5 bases each). The germline CDR1 and CDR2 sequences are PRHDT and FYEKMQ (reference sequence). This CDR3 contains 15 residues. With 0 bases removed from V and 3 bases from J, the gap between germline ends came to 12 bases. CDR3 DNA: TGTGCCAGCAGCTTAGGGGGACGTGGACTCTACGAGCAGTACTTC. It is translated as CASSLGGRGLYEQYF.

The chain uses TRBV7-2 and TRBJ2-7, with D unclear. The CDR3 totals 12 residues. The V end was cut by 2 bases, the J end by 7 bases, with 9 bases between. Germline assignment: CDR1 SGHTA and CDR2 FQGNSA. CDR3 protein: CASSLLVGEQYF. The CDR3 DNA reads TGTGCCAGCAGCTTACTAGTTGGGGAGCAGTACTTC.

The V and J genes are TRBV29-1 and TRBJ2-7; TRBD1 aligns across 8 bases. This CDR3 contains 14 residues. From germline, CDR1 is SQVTM and CDR2 ANQGSEA. V shed 2 bases and J 4 bases; nucleotides not matched to a gene: 7. The CDR3, as DNA: TGCAGCGTTGAACTGCCAGGGGGCCAGTACGAGCAGTACTTC. This encodes CSVELPGGQYEQYF.

The chain is built from TRBV4-2 and TRBJ2-6; TRBD1 matches 9 bases. V shed 3 bases, J shed 2 bases, and the junction held 8 bases outside the gene matches. Germline V gene sequence: CDR1 LGHNA, CDR2 YNFKEQ. The CDR3 covers 18 residues. The CDR3: CASSQTPTGGPGANVLTF. Written as DNA, the CDR3 is TGTGCCAGCAGCCAGACCCCGACAGGGGGGCCTGGGGCCAACGTCCTGACTTTC.

This chain connects TRBV5-1 to TRBJ1-1, with D perhaps TRBD1 (5 bases). Trimming shortened V by 0 bases and J by 3 bases, and 12 bases separated the two germline ends. CDR1 is SGHRS, CDR2 YFSETQ, per germline. The CDR3 runs to 15 residues. The CDR3 DNA follows: TGCGCCAGCAGCTTGGGGCCCATGGGGGACACTGAAGCTTTCTTT. Protein sequence: CASSLGPMGDTEAFF.

This clonotype was seen more than once but under ten times. The CDR3 sequence is CASSLQGRWYEQYF. As DNA, the CDR3 is TGCGCCAGCAGCCTACAGGGTCGGTGGTACGAGCAGTACTTC. The chain employs TRBV5-1 and TRBJ2-7, with D maybe TRBD1 (6 bases). The CDR3 is made up of 14 amino acids. V dropped 4 bases and J dropped 4 bases, with 15 bases sitting between them. Germline V gives CDR1 SGHRS, CDR2 YFSETQ.

The chain couples TRBV10-3 to TRBJ1-2, with D possibly being TRBD1 (5 bases). V gave up 7 bases and J gave up 2 bases, with 11 bases separating them. The germline V gene encodes CDR1 ENHRY and CDR2 SYGVKD. This CDR3 is built from 13 residues. The CDR3 is CAINPGLNYGYTF. The CDR3, as DNA: TGTGCCATCAACCCAGGGTTAAACTATGGCTACACCTTC.

This clonotype was found a few times. The V gene is TRBV10-3, the J gene TRBJ2-5, with 9 bases identical to TRBD2. CDR3 length equals 17 residues. The germline V gene encodes CDR1 ENHRY and CDR2 SYGVKD. V lost 0 bases, J lost 1 base, and 6 bases stayed unmatched. The chain's CDR3 is CAISESQRGASQETQYF. CDR3 nucleotides: TGTGCCATCAGTGAGTCGCAGCGGGGGGCGTCCCAAGAGACCCAGTACTTC.

As concerns this clonotype: It is likely a read error, because the conserved phenylalanine at the end of the CDR3 is missing. The genes are TRBV12-3 or TRBV12-4 and TRBJ2-1; 13 bases agree with TRBD2. The J call may not be correct, given that the DNA end is closer to TRBJ2-7. This CDR3 is built from 17 residues. CDR3 coding DNA: TGTGCCAGCAGTTACACACTAGCGGGGGGGAGATACAATGAGCAGTACTCC. It codes for CASSYTLAGGRYNEQYS.

The chain recombines TRBV7-3 with TRBJ2-1; TRBD2 matches at 10 bases. The germline gives CDR1 SGHTA, CDR2 FQGTGA. V was clipped by 5 bases and J by 5 bases; unmatched bases: 12. The CDR3 length is 17 residues. This chain's CDR3 is CASSPCASGGRHNEQFF. The CDR3 nucleotides read TGTGCCAGCAGCCCCTGCGCTAGCGGGGGCCGACACAATGAGCAGTTCTTC.

The chain combines TRBV6-5 with TRBJ2-2; no definite D call. V lost 5 bases and J 4 bases, leaving 8 bases between the germline ends. This CDR3 spans 13 amino acids. Germline CDR1 is MNHEY and CDR2 is SVGAGI. CDR3 region: CASSGQTTGELFF. The CDR3 nucleotides read TGTGCCAGCAGTGGCCAGACCACCGGGGAGCTGTTTTTT.

This clonotype has just a few counts. The chain combines TRBV27 with TRBJ2-6; D is unresolved. The germline V gene encodes CDR1 MNHEY and CDR2 SMNVEV (reference sequence). Trimming took off 2 bases at V and 5 bases at J, with 4 bases between the two ends. This CDR3 spans 13 amino acids. Written as DNA, the CDR3 is TGTGCCAGCAGTTTAGACAGGGCCAACGTCCTGACTTTC. Translating it yields CASSLDRANVLTF.

V usage is TRBV7-9 and J usage is TRBJ2-6; D possibly corresponds to TRBD1 (5 bases). This CDR3 has 16 residues. Deletions cut 6 bases from V and 4 bases from J, with 16 bases between. The germline V gene has CDR1 SEHNR and CDR2 FQNEAQ (reference sequence). Here the CDR3 reads CASSLPLDKGANVLTF. CDR3 in DNA: TGTGCCAGCAGTTTACCCTTGGACAAGGGGGCCAACGTCCTGACTTTC. The complete variable domain, with remaining parts taken from reference TRBV7-9 and TRBJ2-6, reads DTGVSQNPRHKITKRGQNVTFRCDPISEHNRLYWYRQTLGQGPEFLTYFQNEAQLEKSRLLSDRFSAERPKGSFSTLEIQRTEQGDSAMYLCASSLPLDKGANVLTFGAGSRLTVL.

This clonotype was seen once. DNA of the CDR3: TGTGCCAGCAGCTCCGACAGGGAGGGGTACGAGCAGTACTTC. Protein product: CASSSDREGYEQYF. The chain has TRBV7-9 and TRBJ2-7; D may match TRBD1 or TRBD2 (7 bases each). V was shortened by 4 bases and J by 4 bases, with 14 bases between the two germline ends. Germline lookup yields CDR1 SEHNR and CDR2 FQNEAQ (reference sequence). The CDR3 totals 14 residues. Supplemented by reference TRBV7-9 and TRBJ2-7, the full variable domain reads DTGVSQNPRHKITKRGQNVTFRCDPISEHNRLYWYRQTLGQGPEFLTYFQNEAQLEKSRLLSDRFSAERPKGSFSTLEIQRTEQGDSAMYLCASSSDREGYEQYFGPGTRLTVT.

This sequence joins TRBV7-2 and TRBJ2-1; TRBD2 might be the D (6 bases). In germline, CDR1 is SGHTA, CDR2 FQGNSA. The CDR3 has 14 amino acids. V shed 1 base and J shed 6 bases, with 10 bases lying between them. CDR3 amino acids: CASSLGLESNEQFF. The CDR3 region has the DNA TGTGCCAGCAGCTTAGGACTAGAGAGCAATGAGCAGTTCTTC.

The chain has TRBV6-1 and TRBJ2-4; unclear D gene. Deletions cut 8 bases from V and 4 bases from J, with 12 bases between. CDR1 and CDR2 from the germline V gene are MNHNS and SASEGT. This CDR3 region has 13 residues. CDR3 nucleotides: TGTGCCAGCTCCGAGAGCCAGAAAAACATTCAGTACTTC. It is translated as CASSESQKNIQYF.

The V call is TRBV10-3, the J call TRBJ2-3; D uncertain. Trimming removed 6 bases at V and 0 bases at J, with 7 bases between. The germline V gene encodes CDR1 ENHRY and CDR2 SYGVKD. CDR3 length equals 13 residues. CDR3 nucleotides: TGTGCCATCAGCGCAGACAGCACAGATACGCAGTATTTT. Its translation: CAISADSTDTQYF.